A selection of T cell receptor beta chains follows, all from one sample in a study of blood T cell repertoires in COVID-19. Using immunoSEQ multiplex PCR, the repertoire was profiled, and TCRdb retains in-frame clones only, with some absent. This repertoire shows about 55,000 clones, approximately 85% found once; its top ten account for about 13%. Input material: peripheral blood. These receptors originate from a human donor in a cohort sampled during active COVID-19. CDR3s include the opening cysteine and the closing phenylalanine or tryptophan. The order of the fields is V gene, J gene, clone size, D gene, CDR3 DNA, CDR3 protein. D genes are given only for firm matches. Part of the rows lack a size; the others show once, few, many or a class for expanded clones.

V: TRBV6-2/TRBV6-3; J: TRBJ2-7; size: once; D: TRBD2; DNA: TGTGCCAGCAGTCGACTAGCGTTTAGCTCCTACGAGCAGTACTTC; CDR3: CASSRLAFSSYEQYF
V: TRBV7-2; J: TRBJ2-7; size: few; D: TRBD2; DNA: TGTGCCAGCAGCTCCCGCGGGGGGGGAATCTACGAGCAGTACTTC; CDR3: CASSSRGGGIYEQYF
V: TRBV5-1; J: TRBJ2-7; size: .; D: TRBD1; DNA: TGCGCCAGCAGCTTGCCAGGACAGGGAAGATTTCTCTACGAGCAGTACTTC; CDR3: CASSLPGQGRFLYEQYF
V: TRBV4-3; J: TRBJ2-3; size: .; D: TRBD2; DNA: TGCGCCAGCAGCCAAGTGTGGAGCGGGAGGGGGGCAGATACGCAGTATTTT; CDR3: CASSQVWSGRGADTQYF
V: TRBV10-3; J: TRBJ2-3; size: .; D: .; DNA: TGTGCCATCAGTGAGAGGGCAGGGACTAGCACAGATACGCAGTATTTT; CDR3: CAISERAGTSTDTQYF
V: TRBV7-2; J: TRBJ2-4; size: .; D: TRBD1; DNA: TGTGCCAGCAGCCGTGACAGGGGAGCCAAAAACATTCAGTACTTC; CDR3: CASSRDRGAKNIQYF
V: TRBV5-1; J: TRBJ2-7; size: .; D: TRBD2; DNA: TGCGCCAGCAGCTTGGGCAACGTAGCGGGAGAGCTCTACGAGCAGTACTTC; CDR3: CASSLGNVAGELYEQYF
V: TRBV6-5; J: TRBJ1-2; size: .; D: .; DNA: TGTGCCAGCAGTTACCGGCAGGGGTTCTATGGCTACACCTTC; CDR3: CASSYRQGFYGYTF
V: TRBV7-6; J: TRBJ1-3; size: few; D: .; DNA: TGTGCCATCTCCTCGGGCTCTGGAAACACCATATATTTT; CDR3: CAISSGSGNTIYF
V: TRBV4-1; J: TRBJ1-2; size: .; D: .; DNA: TGCGCCAGCAGCCAAGACAGCTATGGCTACACCTTC; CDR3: CASSQDSYGYTF
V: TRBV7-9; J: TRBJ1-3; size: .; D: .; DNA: TGTGCCAGCAGCATGAGTACTCCTGGAAACACCATATATTTT; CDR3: CASSMSTPGNTIYF
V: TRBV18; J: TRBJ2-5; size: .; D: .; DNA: TGTGCCAGCGCCATGGAGGGGGCAGCCTCAGAGACCCAGTACTTC; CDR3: CASAMEGAASETQYF
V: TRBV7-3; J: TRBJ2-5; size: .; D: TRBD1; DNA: TGTGCCAGCAGCTTAGGGACAGGGGGCGCGGAGACCCAGTACTTC; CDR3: CASSLGTGGAETQYF
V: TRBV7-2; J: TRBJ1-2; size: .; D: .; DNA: TGTGCCAGCAGCTTAGTTGGCGGCGGAGGCTACACCTTC; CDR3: CASSLVGGGGYTF
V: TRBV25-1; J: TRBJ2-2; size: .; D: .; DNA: TGTGCCAGCAGTGACCCCTTGGACTACTTAACCGGGGAGCTGTTTTTT; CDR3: CASSDPLDYLTGELFF
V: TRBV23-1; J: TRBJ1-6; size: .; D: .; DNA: TGCGCCAGCAGCCTTACAGGGACCTCTAATTCACCCCTCCACTTT; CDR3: CASSLTGTSNSPLHF
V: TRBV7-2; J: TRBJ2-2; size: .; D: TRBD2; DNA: TGTGCCAGCAGCCGCGGGCCTAGCGGGAGGAGCGGGGAGCTGTTTTTT; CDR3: CASSRGPSGRSGELFF
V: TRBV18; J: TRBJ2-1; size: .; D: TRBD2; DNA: TGTGCCAGCTCACCTGGCGGGAGAGGTGAGCAGTTCTTC; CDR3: CASSPGGRGEQFF
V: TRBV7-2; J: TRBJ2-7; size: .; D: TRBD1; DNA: TGTGCCAGCAGCCCGGACAGGGCTAGGGACGAGCAGTACTTC; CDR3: CASSPDRARDEQYF
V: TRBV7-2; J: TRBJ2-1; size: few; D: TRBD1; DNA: TGTGCCAGCAGCGCAAGGACAGGTGGGCGATATGAGCAGTTCTTC; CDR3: CASSARTGGRYEQFF
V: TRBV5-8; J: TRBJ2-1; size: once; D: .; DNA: TGTGCCAGCAGCTCAAGACTAGGATCTTATGAGCAGTTCTTC; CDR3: CASSSRLGSYEQFF
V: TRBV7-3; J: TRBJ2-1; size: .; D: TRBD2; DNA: TGTGCCAGCAGCCTCATTTGGACTAGTGGCAATGAGCAGTTCTTC; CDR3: CASSLIWTSGNEQFF
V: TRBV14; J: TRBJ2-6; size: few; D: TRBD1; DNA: TGTGCCAGCAGCCAATTGGACAGGGCGAGCTCTGGGGCCAACGTCCTGACTTTC; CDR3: CASSQLDRASSGANVLTF
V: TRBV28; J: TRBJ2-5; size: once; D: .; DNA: TGTGCCAGCAATACTAGACGAGCCAGCCAAGAGACCCAGTACTTC; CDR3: CASNTRRASQETQYF
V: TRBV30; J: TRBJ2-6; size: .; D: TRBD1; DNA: TGTGCCTGGACCGGGACAGGGGCGTCGGGGGCCAACGTCCTGACTTTC; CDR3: CAWTGTGASGANVLTF
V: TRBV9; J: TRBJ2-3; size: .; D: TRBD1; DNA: TGTGCCAGCAGCGCACCGGACAGGGGGCCAAAGACAGATACGCAGTATTTT; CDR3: CASSAPDRGPKTDTQYF
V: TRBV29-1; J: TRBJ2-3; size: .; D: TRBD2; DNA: TGCAGCGCGGGGACTAGCGGGAGTGCAGATACGCAGTATTTT; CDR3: CSAGTSGSADTQYF